These T cell receptor beta chains were read from a single sample in a study of CD8 T cell repertoires and HIV-1 epitope variants. No antigen has been identified for these receptors. The protocol was immunoSEQ multiplex PCR, while the TCRdb copy is restricted to in-frame clones and leaves out a portion. The sample lists approximately 5,300 clones; 65% to 70% were seen once. Sequencing was performed on cultured CD8+ T cells derived from PBMCs. These TCRs come from a male donor with HIV. The CDR3 runs from the conserved cysteine through the conserved F or W. D genes are given only for firm matches. Expanded clones are given a class, and other clones once, few, many or no size at all.

D gene	CDR3 length	V gene	clone size	J gene	CDR3 DNA	CDR3 protein
-	15	TRBV6-4	once	TRBJ2-2	TGTGCCAGCAGTGACGGGACAAAAGGAACCGGGGAGCTGTTTTTT	CASSDGTKGTGELFF
-	15	TRBV5-5	few	TRBJ2-3	TGTGCCAGCAGCTTGACAGGCCGCGCGGTAGATACGCAGTATTTT	CASSLTGRAVDTQYF
-	14	TRBV7-8	-	TRBJ2-4	TGTGCCAGCAGCCAGGGACTGGGCCTTAACATTCAGTACTTC	CASSQGLGLNIQYF
-	15	TRBV6-5	medium-sized	TRBJ1-5	TGTGCCAGCAGTGGGGGGCAGGGGATACATCAGCCCCAGCATTTT	CASSGGQGIHQPQHF
-	17	TRBV30	once	TRBJ2-2	TGTGCCTGGAGTGTAGTTTTCGGTAGAATGAACACCGGGGAGCTGTTTTTT	CAWSVVFGRMNTGELFF
-	13	TRBV27	-	TRBJ2-2	TGTGCCAGCAGTTCGAGCGCAACCGGGGAGCTGTTTTTT	CASSSSATGELFF
-	14	TRBV5-4	-	TRBJ1-6	TGTGCCAGCAGTTTCAGGGAGGGGAATTCACCCCTCCACTTT	CASSFREGNSPLHF
TRBD2	15	TRBV29-1	-	TRBJ2-7	TGCAGCGTTGAGCCTGAACGGGAGGGCCGATACGAGCAGTACTTC	CSVEPEREGRYEQYF
-	13	TRBV29-1	few	TRBJ1-3	TGCAGCGTTGTACTTCCCTCTGGAAACACCATATATTTT	CSVVLPSGNTIYF
-	16	TRBV7-9	-	TRBJ1-1	TGTGCCAGCAGCTTAACCCCTCAAGGCATGAACACTGAAGCTTTCTTT	CASSLTPQGMNTEAFF
TRBD2	14	TRBV7-3	few	TRBJ2-2	TGTGCCAGCAGCCGACTAGCGGACACCGGGGAGCTGTTTTTT	CASSRLADTGELFF
-	14	TRBV11-2	-	TRBJ2-2	TGTGCCAGCAGCTTAGCCCGGAGGACCGGGGAGCTGTTTTTT	CASSLARRTGELFF
TRBD1	16	TRBV28	-	TRBJ1-1	TGTGCCAGCAGTCCCTGGACAGGGGGCGCGGACACTGAAGCTTTCTTT	CASSPWTGGADTEAFF
-	15	TRBV13	-	TRBJ2-1	TGTGCCAGCAGCGGCTCTAGCACGGTCTACAATGAGCAGTTCTTC	CASSGSSTVYNEQFF
-	15	TRBV9	few	TRBJ1-2	TGTGCCAGCAGCGTAGACCCTACTCGTGGTAATGGCTACACCTTC	CASSVDPTRGNGYTF
TRBD2	14	TRBV18	-	TRBJ2-7	TGTGCCAGCTCACCCGGGACTAGCGGTTACGAGCAGTACTTC	CASSPGTSGYEQYF
TRBD2	14	TRBV5-4	-	TRBJ2-3	TGTGCCAGCAGCTTGGGACTAGCGCTGGATACGCAGTATTTT	CASSLGLALDTQYF
-	15	TRBV4-3	-	TRBJ1-2	TGCGCCAGCAGCCAAGGTCTCGGGACTTCCTATGGCTACACCTTC	CASSQGLGTSYGYTF
-	14	TRBV27	once	TRBJ1-4	TGTGCCAGCAGTCCCGGGACAACTAATGAAAAACTGTTTTTT	CASSPGTTNEKLFF
-	13	TRBV27	-	TRBJ2-7	TGTGCCAGCGGGTTACAGGAATCCTACGAGCAGTACTTC	CASGLQESYEQYF
-	15	TRBV4-1	-	TRBJ1-1	TGCGCCAGCAGCCAAGTAGCAGGACCGAACACTGAAGCTTTCTTT	CASSQVAGPNTEAFF
TRBD1	15	TRBV11-2	few	TRBJ1-1	TGTGCCAGCAGCCGGGACAGTTTATATCCCACTGAAGCTTTCTTT	CASSRDSLYPTEAFF
TRBD1	14	TRBV27	-	TRBJ1-2	TGTGCCACCTCACCGGGACAGGGCAACTATGGCTACACCTTC	CATSPGQGNYGYTF
TRBD2	17	TRBV7-2	few	TRBJ2-2	TGTGCCAGCAGCTTAGACTGGCGGGAGAGGCGGGGCGGGGAGCTGTTTTTT	CASSLDWRERRGGELFF
-	14	TRBV6-5	-	TRBJ2-1	TGTGCCAGCAGTGAGGGGGGGACATTGAATGAGCAGTTCTTC	CASSEGGTLNEQFF
TRBD1	14	TRBV7-9	few	TRBJ2-7	TGTGCCAGCAGCTTGGACCGGGACAGGGGATCTGGGTACTTC	CASSLDRDRGSGYF
-	13	TRBV5-6	-	TRBJ2-3	TGTGCCAGCAGCCTGGCGGGGACGGGTACGCAGTATTTT	CASSLAGTGTQYF
-	12	TRBV29-1	once	TRBJ2-7	TGCAGCGTTGAGGCCGATTACTACGAGCAGTACTTC	CSVEADYYEQYF
TRBD2	16	TRBV10-2	-	TRBJ2-2	TGCGCCAGCAGGGGACTAGCGGGAGGGATCGGATGGGAGCTGTTTTTT	CASRGLAGGIGWELFF
-	15	TRBV2	-	TRBJ2-1	TGTGCCAGCAGTGAACGAGGTGGGTCCCACAATGAGCAGTTCTTC	CASSERGGSHNEQFF
-	13	TRBV7-2	-	TRBJ2-7	TGTGCCAGCAGCTCACAGGGAGCCGACGAGCAGTACTTC	CASSSQGADEQYF
-	12	TRBV6-5	-	TRBJ2-3	TGTGCCAGCAGCCCCTCCACAGATACGCAGTATTTT	CASSPSTDTQYF
TRBD1	16	TRBV27	medium-sized	TRBJ1-6	TGTGCCAGCAGCAGGACTAGCAGGGGGCATAATTCACCCCTCCACTTT	CASSRTSRGHNSPLHF
TRBD2	14	TRBV7-9	-	TRBJ2-7	TGTGCCAGCAGTTGGGAGGGGCGCACCTACGAGCAGTACTTC	CASSWEGRTYEQYF
-	16	TRBV28	-	TRBJ1-3	TGTGCCAGCAGTTTGGTCCCTCAGGGTCTTGGAAACACCATATATTTT	CASSLVPQGLGNTIYF
-	15	TRBV28	few	TRBJ1-6	TGTGCCAGCAACCGCGGGGTAGAGTATAATTCACCCCTCCACTTT	CASNRGVEYNSPLHF
-	14	TRBV19	once	TRBJ2-7	TGCGCCAGTAGTATAGAGGGGACAACGTACGAGCAGTACTTC	CASSIEGTTYEQYF